The sequence of this T cell receptor (beta chain) was determined in a study of blood T cell repertoires in COVID-19. Looking at the study overall: COVID-19 samples, acute and convalescent, were from the United States, Italy and Spain. Nucleic acid was either cDNA or gDNA, and it came from T cells, B-cell-depleted T cells, or PBMCs.

V shed 6 bases, J shed 0 bases, and the junction held 1 base outside the gene matches. This CDR3 has 13 residues. From germline, CDR1 is MDHEN and CDR2 SYDVKM. Original processing notes: It was from reference gene primer amplification that nucleated cell counts were estimated. Sequencing used immunoSEQ multiplex PCR; TCRdb keeps in-frame clones, though not all of them. The DNA gave D and trimming, while V, J and clone size come from that table. The sample holds 200,000 to 300,000 clones; more than 75% are singletons and the top ten take 2% to 3%. Sequenced: peripheral blood. V gene TRBV28 combines with J gene TRBJ1-2; 7 nucleotides match TRBD1. This clonotype was obtained from a woman between 50 and 59 years old with acute or convalescent COVID-19. The CDR3, as DNA: TGTGCCAGCAGACAGGGGACTAACTATGGCTACACCTTC. Protein product: CASRQGTNYGYTF.